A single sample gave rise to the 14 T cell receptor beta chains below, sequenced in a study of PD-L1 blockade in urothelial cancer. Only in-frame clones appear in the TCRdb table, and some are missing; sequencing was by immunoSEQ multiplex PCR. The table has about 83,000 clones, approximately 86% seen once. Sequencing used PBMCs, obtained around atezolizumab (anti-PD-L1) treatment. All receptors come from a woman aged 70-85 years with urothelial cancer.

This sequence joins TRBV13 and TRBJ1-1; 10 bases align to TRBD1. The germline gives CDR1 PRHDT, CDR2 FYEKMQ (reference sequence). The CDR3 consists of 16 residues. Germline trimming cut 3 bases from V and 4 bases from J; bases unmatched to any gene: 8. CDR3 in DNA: TGTGCCAGCAGCTTCACCCTCCGGGACAGGGGCACTGAAGCTTTCTTT. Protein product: CASSFTLRDRGTEAFF.

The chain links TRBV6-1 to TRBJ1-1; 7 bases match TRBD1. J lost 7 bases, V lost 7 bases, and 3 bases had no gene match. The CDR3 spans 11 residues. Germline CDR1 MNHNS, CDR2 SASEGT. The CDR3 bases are TGTGCCAGCATTCGGACAGGTGAAGCTTTCTTT. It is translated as CASIRTGEAFF.

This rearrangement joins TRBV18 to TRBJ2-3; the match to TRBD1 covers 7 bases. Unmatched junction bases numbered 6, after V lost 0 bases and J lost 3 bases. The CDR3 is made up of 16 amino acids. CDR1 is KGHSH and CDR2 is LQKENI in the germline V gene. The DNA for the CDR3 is TGTGCCAGCTCACCACCGAGACAGGGTATAACAGATACGCAGTATTTT. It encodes CASSPPRQGITDTQYF.

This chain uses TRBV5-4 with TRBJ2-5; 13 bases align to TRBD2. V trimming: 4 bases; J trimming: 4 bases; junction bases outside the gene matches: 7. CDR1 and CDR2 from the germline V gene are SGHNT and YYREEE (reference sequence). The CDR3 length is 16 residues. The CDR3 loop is CASSPGLAGVRETQYF. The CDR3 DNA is TGTGCCAGCAGCCCAGGACTAGCGGGAGTTCGAGAGACCCAGTACTTC.

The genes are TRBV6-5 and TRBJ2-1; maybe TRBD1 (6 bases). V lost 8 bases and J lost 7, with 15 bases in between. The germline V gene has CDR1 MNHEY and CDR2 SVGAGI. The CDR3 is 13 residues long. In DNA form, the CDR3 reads TGTGCCAGCTCTGGGACAAATTGGAATGAGCAGTTCTTC. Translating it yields CASSGTNWNEQFF.

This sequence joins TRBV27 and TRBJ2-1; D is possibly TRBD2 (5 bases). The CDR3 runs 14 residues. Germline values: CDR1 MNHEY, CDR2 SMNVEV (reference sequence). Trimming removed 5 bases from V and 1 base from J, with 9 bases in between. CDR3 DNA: TGTGCCAGCAGTCCGGGGTTTTCCTACAATGAGCAGTTCTTC. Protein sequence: CASSPGFSYNEQFF.

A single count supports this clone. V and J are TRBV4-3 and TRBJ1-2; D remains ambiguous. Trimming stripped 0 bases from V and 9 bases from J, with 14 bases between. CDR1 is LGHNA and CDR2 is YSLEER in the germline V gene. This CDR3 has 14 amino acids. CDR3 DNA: TGCGCCAGCAGCCAAGATTGGGCAAGGTATAGCTACACCTTC. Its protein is CASSQDWARYSYTF.

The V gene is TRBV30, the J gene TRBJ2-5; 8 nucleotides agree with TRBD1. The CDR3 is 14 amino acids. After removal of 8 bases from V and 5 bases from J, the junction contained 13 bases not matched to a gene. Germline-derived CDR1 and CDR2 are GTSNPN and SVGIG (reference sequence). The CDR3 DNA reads TGTGCCAGCTCTCAGGGGGCCCTCGGGGAGACCCAGTACTTC. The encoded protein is CASSQGALGETQYF.

The CDR3 is CAISGEDNSYEQYF. The CDR3 DNA follows: TGTGCCATCAGTGGAGAGGACAACTCCTACGAGCAGTACTTC. This rearrangement joins TRBV10-3 to TRBJ2-7; maybe TRBD1 (5 bases). Trimming shortened V by 4 bases and J by 0 bases, and 10 bases separated the two germline ends. Germline-derived CDR1 and CDR2 are ENHRY and SYGVKD. This CDR3 comprises 14 residues.

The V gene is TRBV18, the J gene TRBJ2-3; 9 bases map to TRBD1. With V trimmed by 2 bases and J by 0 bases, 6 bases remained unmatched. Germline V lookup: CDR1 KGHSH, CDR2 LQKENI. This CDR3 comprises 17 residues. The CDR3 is CASSPYRGHSSTDTQYF. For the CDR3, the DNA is TGTGCCAGCTCACCATACAGGGGGCACTCTAGCACAGATACGCAGTATTTT.

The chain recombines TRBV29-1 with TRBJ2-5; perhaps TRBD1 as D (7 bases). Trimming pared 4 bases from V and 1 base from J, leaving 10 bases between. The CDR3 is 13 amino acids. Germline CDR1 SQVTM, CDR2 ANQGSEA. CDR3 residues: CSVGGTVQETQYF. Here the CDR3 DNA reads TGCAGCGTTGGCGGGACAGTCCAAGAGACCCAGTACTTC.

In DNA form, the CDR3 reads TGTGCCAGCAGCCCACTTGTCGGAGATGAAGCTTTCTTT. It yields the protein CASSPLVGDEAFF. This chain links TRBV9 with TRBJ1-1, with D hard to call. The CDR3 is 13 residues long. CDR1 and CDR2 (germline): SGDLS, YYNGEE. V was cut by 4 bases and J by 7 bases, with 14 bases left in between.

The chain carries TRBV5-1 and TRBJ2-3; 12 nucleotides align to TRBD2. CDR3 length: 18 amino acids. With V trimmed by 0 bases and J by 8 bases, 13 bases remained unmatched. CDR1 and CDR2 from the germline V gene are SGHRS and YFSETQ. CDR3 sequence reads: CASSLVARGLAGGTTQYF. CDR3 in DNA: TGCGCCAGCAGCTTGGTTGCCAGGGGGCTAGCGGGAGGGACTACGCAGTATTTT.

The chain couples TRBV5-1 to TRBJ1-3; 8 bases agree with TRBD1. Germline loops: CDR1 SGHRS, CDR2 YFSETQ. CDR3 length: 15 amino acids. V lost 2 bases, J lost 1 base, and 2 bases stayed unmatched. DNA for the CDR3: TGCGCCAGCAGCTTTCAGGGGGCGTCTGGAAACACCATATATTTT. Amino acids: CASSFQGASGNTIYF. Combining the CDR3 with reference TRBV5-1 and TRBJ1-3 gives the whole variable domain KAGVTQTPRYLIKTRGQQVTLSCSPISGHRSVSWYQQTPGQGLQFLFEYFSETQRNKGNFPGRFSGRQFSNSRSEMNVSTLELGDSALYLCASSFQGASGNTIYFGEGSWLTVV.